This T cell receptor (beta chain) was recovered during a study of cytomegalovirus exposure and HLA in healthy donors. General observations from the study: It was 160 or so TCR beta chains that were listed as cytomegalovirus-associated. Judged likely to be a sequencing artifact was a cluster of highly shared sequence variants. It was only CMV serostatus that was available as immune exposure information.

13 Jbeta primers and 60 Vbeta primers were used for the PCR. Sequencing used immunoSEQ multiplex PCR; TCRdb keeps in-frame clones, though not all of them. This sample has around 180,000 clones; 78% occur once, and the top ten carry approximately 5.4%. To note about this clone: Its antigen is not known.

The CDR3 extends over 13 amino acids. V gave up 0 bases and J gave up 6 bases, with 5 bases separating them. CDR1 is SGHTA and CDR2 is FQGTGA in the germline V gene. The sequenced sample was PBMCs. This TCR was sampled from a woman aged 25 to 39 in good health and CMV-seropositive. This sequence joins TRBV7-3 and TRBJ2-2; D might be TRBD1 (5 bases). DNA for the CDR3: TGTGCCAGCAGCTTAACAGGGGCCGGGGAGCTGTTTTTT. Its protein is CASSLTGAGELFF.